The text below deals with one T cell receptor beta chain. Its antigen is unknown. Germline V gives CDR1 SGDLS, CDR2 YYNGEE. CDR3 size: 14 residues. V was clipped by 0 bases and J by 5 bases, with 8 bases between them. Indicated treatment: roughly 18 received Ad26.COV2.S at low or high dose, single or two shots; a few received placebo; per-sample allocation not given. On day 63 after the first injection, vaccine and placebo recipients gave samples. An Ad26 vector expressing Wuhan-strain SARS-CoV-2 spike served as the vaccine. The table came from immunoSEQ multiplex PCR; TCRdb's copy has only in-frame clones and leaves some out. The sample has about 480,000 clones; around nine tenths are singletons. The data stem from a study of Ad26.COV2.S vaccination and SARS-CoV-2 variants. On the study more broadly: Once, or twice with 56 days between doses, Ad26.COV2.S was given intramuscularly.

Study conclusions and caveats: After vaccination, reports described spike-specific CD8+ and CD4+ T cell responses as showing substantial breadth.

The J gene is TRBJ2-2, the V gene TRBV9; weak D call: TRBD2 (5 bases). Sequenced material: peripheral blood, taken in a trial of Ad26.COV2.S vaccine versus placebo. This receptor was taken from a person between 18 and 65 years old who received the Ad26.COV2.S COVID-19 vaccine or a placebo. In DNA, the CDR3 is TGTGCCAGCAGCGTAGCTAGCCAGACCGGGGAGCTGTTTTTT. Residues: CASSVASQTGELFF. Together with reference TRBV9 and TRBJ2-2, the CDR3 gives the full variable domain: DSGVTQTPKHLITATGQRVTLRCSPRSGDLSVYWYQQSLDQGLQFLIQYYNGEERAKGNILERFSAQQFPDLHSELNLSSLELGDSALYFCASSVASQTGELFFGEGSRLTVL.